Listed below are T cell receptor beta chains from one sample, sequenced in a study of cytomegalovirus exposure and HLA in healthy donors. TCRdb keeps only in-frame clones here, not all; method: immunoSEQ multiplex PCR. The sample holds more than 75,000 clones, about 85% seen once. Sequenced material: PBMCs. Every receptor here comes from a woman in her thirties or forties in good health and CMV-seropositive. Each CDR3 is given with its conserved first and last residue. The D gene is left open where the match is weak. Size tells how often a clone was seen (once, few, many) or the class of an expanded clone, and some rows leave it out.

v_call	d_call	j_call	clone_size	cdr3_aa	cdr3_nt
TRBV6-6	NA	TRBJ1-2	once	CASSYSSGQPSYGYTF	TGTGCCAGCAGTTACTCGAGCGGTCAGCCCAGCTATGGCTACACCTTC
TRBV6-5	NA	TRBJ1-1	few	CASSYEFGGEYTEAFF	TGTGCCAGCAGTTACGAGTTCGGGGGAGAATACACTGAAGCTTTCTTT
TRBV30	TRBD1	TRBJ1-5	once	CAWTRTGGNQPQHF	TGTGCCTGGACCCGGACAGGGGGCAATCAGCCCCAGCATTTT
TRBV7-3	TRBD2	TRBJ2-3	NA	CASSSLSGRRADTQYF	TGTGCCAGCAGCTCTCTTAGCGGGAGGAGGGCAGATACGCAGTATTTT
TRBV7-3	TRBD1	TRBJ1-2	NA	CASSPQGGSGYGYTF	TGTGCCAGCAGCCCCCAGGGGGGCTCGGGGTATGGCTACACCTTC
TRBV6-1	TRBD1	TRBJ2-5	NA	CASRGGGQETQYF	TGTGCCAGCAGAGGGGGCGGCCAAGAGACCCAGTACTTC
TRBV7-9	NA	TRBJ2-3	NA	CASSFRTVADTQYF	TGTGCCAGCAGCTTTCGGACAGTCGCAGATACGCAGTATTTT
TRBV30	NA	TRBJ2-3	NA	CAWGGGSTDTQYF	TGTGCCTGGGGCGGCGGAAGCACAGATACGCAGTATTTT
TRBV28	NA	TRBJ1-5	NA	CASRSTQPAGSNQPQHF	TGTGCCAGCAGGTCCACCCAGCCCGCGGGTAGCAATCAGCCCCAGCATTTT
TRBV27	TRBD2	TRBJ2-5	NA	CASSLVLVAGVVETQYF	TGTGCCAGCAGTTTGGTATTGGTAGCGGGAGTGGTGGAGACCCAGTACTTC
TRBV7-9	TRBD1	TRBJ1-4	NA	CASSLVTQGGHNEKLFF	TGTGCCAGCAGCTTAGTTACCCAAGGGGGCCATAATGAAAAACTGTTTTTT
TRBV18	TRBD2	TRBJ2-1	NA	CASSYRREGQNEQFF	TGTGCCAGCTCATACCGGCGGGAGGGCCAGAATGAGCAGTTCTTC
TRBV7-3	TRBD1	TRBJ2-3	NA	CASSLDGTGGRNTQYF	TGTGCCAGCAGCTTGGACGGGACAGGGGGTCGAAATACGCAGTATTTT
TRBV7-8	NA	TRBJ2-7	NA	CASSPDSSSYEQYF	TGTGCCAGCAGCCCGGACAGTAGTTCCTACGAGCAGTACTTC
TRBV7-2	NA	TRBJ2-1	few	CASSLESGGEQFF	TGTGCCAGCAGCTTAGAGTCCGGCGGTGAGCAGTTCTTC
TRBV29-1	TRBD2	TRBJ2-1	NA	CSERDVAGGPDEQFF	TGCAGCGAAAGAGATGTGGCGGGGGGGCCTGATGAGCAGTTCTTC
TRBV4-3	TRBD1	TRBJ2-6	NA	CASSQTGGAGANVLTF	TGCGCCAGCAGCCAAACAGGGGGAGCAGGGGCCAACGTCCTGACTTTC
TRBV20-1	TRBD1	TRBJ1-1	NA	CSPQGPGEAFF	TGCAGCCCACAGGGGCCCGGAGAAGCTTTCTTT
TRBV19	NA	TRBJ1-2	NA	CASSPPGTYGYTF	TGTGCCAGTAGTCCCCCCGGGACTTATGGCTACACCTTC
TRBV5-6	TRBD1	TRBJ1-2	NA	CASSLVGGQGHGYTF	TGTGCCAGCAGCTTGGTGGGGGGACAGGGGCATGGCTACACCTTC
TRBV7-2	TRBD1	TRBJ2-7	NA	CASSVGQEKRGEQYF	TGTGCCAGCAGCGTCGGACAGGAAAAAAGAGGCGAGCAGTACTTC
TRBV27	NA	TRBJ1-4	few	CASSPTGRTEEKLFF	TGTGCCAGCAGTCCTACGGGGAGGACTGAGGAAAAACTGTTTTTT
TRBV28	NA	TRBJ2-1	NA	CASSSTGTINEQFF	TGTGCCAGCAGTTCAACCGGGACAATCAATGAGCAGTTCTTC
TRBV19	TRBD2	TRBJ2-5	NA	CASRGTSVRQETQYF	TGTGCCAGTAGGGGGACTAGCGTAAGACAAGAGACCCAGTACTTC
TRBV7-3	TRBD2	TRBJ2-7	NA	CASSSQGGRYEQYF	TGTGCCAGCAGCTCCCAGGGAGGGAGGTACGAGCAGTACTTC
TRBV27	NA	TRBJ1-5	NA	CASSWANQPQHF	TGTGCCAGCAGTTGGGCTAATCAGCCCCAGCATTTT
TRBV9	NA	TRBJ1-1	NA	CASSFDGSGNTEAFF	TGTGCCAGCAGCTTCGATGGGTCAGGGAACACTGAAGCTTTCTTT
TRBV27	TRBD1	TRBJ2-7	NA	CASRTQGVEQYF	TGTGCCAGCAGGACGCAGGGGGTAGAGCAGTACTTC
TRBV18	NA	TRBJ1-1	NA	CASSPPGGTEAFF	TGTGCCAGCTCACCACCGGGAGGAACTGAAGCTTTCTTT
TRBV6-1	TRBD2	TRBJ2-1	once	CASQGTSGYNEQFF	TGTGCCAGCCAGGGGACTAGCGGGTACAATGAGCAGTTCTTC
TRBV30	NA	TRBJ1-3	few	CAWRSERTVISGNTIYF	TGTGCCTGGAGAAGCGAACGGACAGTGATCTCTGGAAACACCATATATTTT
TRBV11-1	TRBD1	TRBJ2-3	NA	CASKDRGLDTQYF	TGTGCCAGCAAGGACAGGGGGCTAGATACGCAGTATTTT
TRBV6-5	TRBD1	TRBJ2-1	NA	CASSARTGIYNEQFF	TGTGCCAGCTCGGCACGGACAGGGATCTACAATGAGCAGTTCTTC
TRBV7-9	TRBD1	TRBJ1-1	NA	CASSDPVRGRTEAFF	TGTGCCAGCAGCGACCCCGTCAGGGGGCGAACTGAAGCTTTCTTT
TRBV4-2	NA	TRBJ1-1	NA	CASSQAGRTEAFF	TGTGCCAGCAGCCAGGCGGGACGCACTGAAGCTTTCTTT
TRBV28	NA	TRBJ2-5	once	CASSLRSGKETQYF	TGTGCCAGCAGTTTAAGGAGCGGTAAAGAGACCCAGTACTTC
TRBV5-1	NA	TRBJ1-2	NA	CASSANRVNGYTF	TGCGCCAGCAGCGCCAACAGGGTTAATGGCTACACCTTC
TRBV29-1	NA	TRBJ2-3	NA	CSVSQGITDTQYF	TGCAGCGTTAGCCAGGGGATCACAGATACGCAGTATTTT
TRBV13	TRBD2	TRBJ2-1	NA	CASTLIDGRANEQFF	TGTGCCAGCACCCTGATTGACGGGAGGGCGAATGAGCAGTTCTTC
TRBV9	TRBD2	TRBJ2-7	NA	CASSVVSGGANEQYF	TGTGCCAGCAGCGTAGTGAGCGGGGGGGCCAACGAGCAGTACTTC
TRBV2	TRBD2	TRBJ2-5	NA	CASSPSGKETQYF	TGTGCCAGCAGCCCAAGCGGGAAAGAGACCCAGTACTTC
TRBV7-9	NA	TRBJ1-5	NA	CASSLGVGNQPQHF	TGTGCCAGCAGCTTGGGCGTTGGGAATCAGCCCCAGCATTTT
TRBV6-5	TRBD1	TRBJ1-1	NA	CASRYRGQVSEAFF	TGTGCCAGCAGATACAGGGGGCAAGTTTCTGAAGCTTTCTTT